A single sample gave rise to the 18 T cell receptor beta chains below, sequenced in a study of cytomegalovirus exposure and HLA in healthy donors. Vbeta (60) and Jbeta (13) primers were used in the PCR. Libraries were prepared by immunoSEQ multiplex PCR; TCRdb keeps only in-frame clonotypes and omits some of them. This repertoire includes more than 70,000 clones. Material: PBMCs. The origin of the receptors is a woman aged 60-70 years in good health and CMV-seronegative.

The chain combines TRBV19 with TRBJ2-7, with D perhaps TRBD1 (6 bases). Germline V gives CDR1 LNHDA, CDR2 SQIVND (reference sequence). This CDR3 has 15 amino acids. V gave up 3 bases and J gave up 3 bases, with 15 bases separating them. Written as DNA, the CDR3 is TGTGCCAGTAGTATTGGGGGCGCAGGACTCTACGAGCAGTACTTC. Its translation is CASSIGGAGLYEQYF.

This chain uses TRBV6-1 with TRBJ2-2; 8 bases agree with TRBD1. The germline gives CDR1 MNHNS, CDR2 SASEGT. This CDR3 has 14 amino acids. Trimming cost V 6 bases and J 4 bases; bases outside gene matches: 4. CDR3 sequence reads: CASRKQGGTGELFF. The CDR3 region has the DNA TGTGCCAGCAGAAAACAGGGGGGCACCGGGGAGCTGTTTTTT.

The genes are TRBV6-6 and TRBJ2-7; 8 bases are shared with TRBD1. The CDR3 totals 15 residues. CDR1 MNHNY and CDR2 SVGAGI come from the germline V gene (reference sequence). Trimming cost V 6 bases and J 5 bases; bases outside gene matches: 12. CDR3 nucleotides: TGTGCCAGCAGCACCCCAGGGGGCCTCGCCCACGAGCAGTACTTC. It translates to CASSTPGGLAHEQYF.

The CDR3 spells CASSQARGQGYGYTF. The CDR3 coding sequence is TGCGCCAGCAGCCAAGCGCGAGGACAGGGCTATGGCTACACCTTC. The chain carries TRBV4-3 and TRBJ1-2, with TRBD1 identical over 8 bases. CDR1 is LGHNA and CDR2 is YSLEER in the germline V gene. This CDR3 has 15 amino acids. Trimming at V came to 1 base and at J to 4 bases, leaving 5 bases not matched to a gene.

The gene calls are TRBV9 and TRBJ2-1, with D possibly matching TRBD2 (5 bases). The CDR3 runs 13 residues. Trimming left V 3 bases short and J 10 bases short, with 14 bases between. CDR1 is SGDLS, CDR2 YYNGEE, per germline. CDR3 residues: CASSEYQTGEQFF. Written as DNA, the CDR3 is TGTGCCAGCAGCGAATACCAAACGGGGGAGCAGTTCTTC.

The V and J genes are TRBV28 and TRBJ1-5; possible D gene TRBD1, 6 bases. CDR1 MDHEN and CDR2 SYDVKM come from the germline V gene. V lost 6 bases to trimming and J lost 3 bases, with 12 bases between them. This CDR3 has 14 residues. CDR3 residues: CASRTSGANQPQHF. For the CDR3, the DNA is TGTGCCAGCAGAACTTCAGGGGCCAATCAGCCCCAGCATTTT.

The chain combines TRBV28 with TRBJ2-7; 7 bases match TRBD1. The CDR3 is 13 amino acids. V lost 8 bases and J lost 5; bases outside the gene matches: 9. CDR1 and CDR2 from the germline V gene are MDHEN and SYDVKM. The CDR3 DNA reads as TGTGCCAGCGGTACAGGGGATCCCAACGAGCAGTACTTC. Amino acid sequence: CASGTGDPNEQYF.

Considering frequency, this clone is medium-sized. V usage is TRBV2 and J usage is TRBJ2-7; 8 bases are a match to TRBD2. V shed 7 bases, J shed 1 base, and the junction held 3 bases outside the gene matches. The germline V gene encodes CDR1 SNHLY and CDR2 FYNNEI. This CDR3 comprises 13 residues. The CDR3 DNA follows: TGTGCCAGCAAAGGACTAGCTTCCTACGAGCAGTACTTC. This translates into CASKGLASYEQYF.

The rearrangement joins TRBV7-9 to TRBJ2-7; D remains unclear. V gave up 5 bases and J gave up 2 bases, with 10 bases separating them. CDR1 is SEHNR, CDR2 FQNEAQ, per germline (reference sequence). The CDR3 length is 13 residues. CDR3 nucleotides: TGTGCCAGCAGCCACGCGAATCCCTACGAGCAGTACTTC. It specifies CASSHANPYEQYF.

About this clone itself: The junction departs from the called germline gene at one end, perhaps through a read error. This sample also contains other DNA sequences that code for the same CDR3. The chain employs TRBV2 and TRBJ1-2; 9 nucleotides agree with TRBD1. This CDR3 has 13 amino acids. The germline CDR1 and CDR2 sequences are SNHLY and FYNNEI. The CDR3 protein is CASRIQGAGGYTF. CDR3 in DNA: TGCGCCAGTCGTATACAGGGGGCTGGAGGCTACACCTTC.

The chain joins TRBV5-4 to TRBJ2-6; a possible D gene is TRBD1 (6 bases). The CDR3 loop spans 19 amino acids. Trimming took 7 bases from V and 4 from J, leaving 27 bases between them. Germline CDR1 reads SGHNT; CDR2 reads YYREEE (reference sequence). CDR3 loop: CASYSTAGTRASGANVLTF. The CDR3 region has the DNA TGTGCCAGCTACTCGACCGCCGGGACAAGGGCGTCGGGGGCCAACGTCCTGACTTTC. Filled out from reference TRBV5-4 and TRBJ2-6, the complete variable domain reads ETGVTQSPTHLIKTRGQQVTLRCSSQSGHNTVSWYQQALGQGPQFIFQYYREEENGRGNFPPRFSGLQFPNYSSELNVNALELDDSALYLCASYSTAGTRASGANVLTFGAGSRLTVL.

V gene TRBV7-2 combines with J gene TRBJ2-3, with 10 bases identical to TRBD2. With V trimmed by 6 bases and J by 3 bases, 9 bases remained unmatched. CDR1 is SGHTA and CDR2 is FQGNSA in the germline V gene. This CDR3 region has 16 residues. DNA for the CDR3: TGTGCCAGCAGTCGTAGGAGCGGGAGGGGGACAGATACGCAGTATTTT. Translated: CASSRRSGRGTDTQYF.

The chain joins TRBV13 to TRBJ2-1, with unresolved D. V lost 2 bases to trimming and J lost 6 bases, with 5 bases between them. This CDR3 is built from 12 residues. Germline V gene lookup returns CDR1 PRHDT and CDR2 FYEKMQ (reference sequence). Here the CDR3 reads CASSLYRNEQFF. In nucleotides, the CDR3 is TGTGCCAGCAGCTTATATCGCAATGAGCAGTTCTTC.

J is TRBJ2-7 and V is TRBV7-9; D might be TRBD2 (5 bases). The CDR3 loop spans 17 amino acids. Per the germline V gene, CDR1 is SEHNR and CDR2 is FQNEAQ (reference sequence). Trimming removed 5 bases at V and 3 bases at J, with 23 bases between. CDR3 bases: TGTGCCAGCAGCCTATCGGTTGGTGGGAGAGCTGGCTACGAGCAGTACTTC. Protein product: CASSLSVGGRAGYEQYF. Combining the CDR3 with reference TRBV7-9 and TRBJ2-7 gives the whole variable domain DTGVSQNPRHKITKRGQNVTFRCDPISEHNRLYWYRQTLGQGPEFLTYFQNEAQLEKSRLLSDRFSAERPKGSFSTLEIQRTEQGDSAMYLCASSLSVGGRAGYEQYFGPGTRLTVT.

A remark on this clone: A junction end diverges from the germline sequence, so it may reflect a read error. The chain is built from TRBV7-9 and TRBJ1-2, with D possibly matching TRBD1 (5 bases). The CDR3 is 15 amino acids. CDR1 and CDR2 from the germline V gene are SEHNR and FQNEAQ (reference sequence). CDR3 nucleotides: TGTGCCAGCAGCCCGACGGGGACTCCTAATTATGGCTACACCTTC. Protein product: CASSPTGTPNYGYTF.

This chain connects TRBV28 to TRBJ1-5; 12 bases match TRBD1. The CDR3 spans 15 residues. Unmatched junction bases numbered 10, after V lost 5 bases and J lost 11 bases. Germline V gives CDR1 MDHEN, CDR2 SYDVKM. In DNA form, the CDR3 reads TGTGCCAGCAGTATCCTTGGGACAGGGGGCGATGCCCAGCATTTT. This codes for CASSILGTGGDAQHF.

This chain joins TRBV28 and TRBJ1-3; 7 bases match TRBD1. This CDR3 comprises 15 residues. Germline trimming cut 4 bases from V and 3 bases from J; bases unmatched to any gene: 6. Looked up from germline, CDR1 is MDHEN and CDR2 is SYDVKM. CDR3 DNA: TGTGCCAGCAGTTCACCAGGGGGACGTGGAAACACCATATATTTT. This encodes CASSSPGGRGNTIYF.

The chain uses TRBV11-3 and TRBJ2-3; D gene unclear. There are 12 residues in the CDR3. The V end lost 5 bases, the J end lost 4 bases, and 7 bases lay between the germline ends. The germline V gene encodes CDR1 SGHNT and CDR2 YENEEA. The CDR3 spells CASSLRADTQYF. The CDR3 nucleotides read TGTGCCAGCAGCCTACGCGCAGATACGCAGTATTTT.